The 27 T cell receptor beta chains presented below share a single source sample, sequenced in a study of cytomegalovirus exposure and HLA in healthy donors. PCR was performed using 60 Vbeta and 13 Jbeta primers. The data were produced by immunoSEQ multiplex PCR, yet TCRdb's version contains in-frame clones alone and is incomplete. The sample records 150,000 or so clones, roughly 85% being singletons. The sequenced sample was PBMCs. The receptors stem from a man in his late teens or twenties in good health and CMV-seropositive.

This clone was seen a handful of times. The rearrangement joins TRBV5-6 to TRBJ1-1; the D gene is possibly TRBD1 (5 bases). CDR1 is SGHDT, CDR2 YYEEEE, per germline. The CDR3 sequence is 14 residues long. V lost 2 bases, J lost 3 bases, and 11 bases lay in between. The CDR3 protein is CASSFFRRDTEAFF. CDR3 in DNA: TGTGCCAGCAGCTTTTTTCGCAGGGACACTGAAGCTTTCTTT. The complete variable domain, with remaining parts taken from reference TRBV5-6 and TRBJ1-1, reads DAGVTQSPTHLIKTRGQQVTLRCSPKSGHDTVSWYQQALGQGPQFIFQYYEEEERQRGNFPDRFSGHQFPNYSSELNVNALLLGDSALYLCASSFFRRDTEAFFGQGTRLTVV.

The chain joins TRBV7-9 to TRBJ2-5; 12 positions match TRBD2. This CDR3 has 17 amino acids. V lost 10 bases to trimming and J lost 5 bases; unmatched junction nucleotides: 17. In germline, CDR1 is SEHNR, CDR2 FQNEAQ (reference sequence). In DNA, the CDR3 is TGTGCCACCCCCGCCCTGACTAGCGGGGGCTTCGGGGAGACCCAGTACTTC. Amino acids: CATPALTSGGFGETQYF.

This clone turned up a few times. The rearrangement joins TRBV30 to TRBJ2-1, with 10 positions matching TRBD2. Unmatched junction bases numbered 13, after V lost 0 bases and J lost 2 bases. The length of the CDR3 is 19 residues. Germline lookup yields CDR1 GTSNPN and CDR2 SVGIG (reference sequence). For the CDR3, the DNA is TGTGCCTGGAGTGTAGGAGTAGCGGGGGGCCTACCACCCTACAATGAGCAGTTCTTC. Amino acids: CAWSVGVAGGLPPYNEQFF.

The chain carries TRBV7-7 and TRBJ2-2; 11 nucleotides agree with TRBD2. Losses at the gene ends were 4 bases for V and 4 bases for J; bases not matched to a gene: 11. Germline V lookup: CDR1 SSHAT, CDR2 FNYEAQ (reference sequence). The CDR3 is made up of 18 amino acids. This CDR3 is CASSSLGGSGGATGELFF. CDR3 coding DNA: TGTGCCAGCAGCTCCCTCGGCGGTAGCGGGGGGGCCACCGGGGAGCTGTTTTTT.

This clone appeared a single time. The gene calls are TRBV7-3 and TRBJ2-7; 8 bases line up with TRBD1. Germline V gene sequence: CDR1 SGHTA, CDR2 FQGTGA. The CDR3 covers 15 residues. V shed 5 bases and J 2 bases; nucleotides not matched to a gene: 8. CDR3 in amino acids: CASSPTGTGAYEQYF. The CDR3 DNA reads TGTGCCAGCAGCCCGACCGGGACAGGCGCCTACGAGCAGTACTTC. Looking up the rest from reference TRBV7-3 and TRBJ2-7 gives the full variable domain: GAGVSQTPSNKVTEKGKYVELRCDPISGHTALYWYRQSLGQGPEFLIYFQGTGAADDSGLPNDRFFAVRPEGSVSTLKIQRTERGDSAVYLCASSPTGTGAYEQYFGPGTRLTVT.

The chain combines TRBV6-5 with TRBJ2-5, with 7 bases lining up with TRBD1. CDR3 length: 14 residues. V lost 2 bases and J lost 1; bases outside the gene matches: 1. Germline lookup yields CDR1 MNHEY and CDR2 SVGAGI. The CDR3 region has the DNA TGTGCCAGCAGTTACAGGGGGCCCCAAGAGACCCAGTACTTC. Its protein is CASSYRGPQETQYF.

The rearrangement uses TRBV5-1 and TRBJ2-2; a possible D gene is TRBD2 (5 bases). This CDR3 spans 15 amino acids. Trimming shortened V by 2 bases and J by 3 bases, and 11 bases separated the two germline ends. Germline lookup yields CDR1 SGHRS and CDR2 YFSETQ. The CDR3, as DNA: TGCGCCAGCAGCTTTCTAAACGGGGACACCGGGGAGCTGTTTTTT. Translation gives CASSFLNGDTGELFF.

The table lists this clone with a few counts. The chain is built from TRBV5-8 and TRBJ2-7; 14 bases map to TRBD2. V dropped 3 bases and J dropped 0; count of bases not matched to a gene: 8. CDR1 SGHTS and CDR2 YDEGEE come from the germline V gene. The CDR3 is 18 residues long. The CDR3 here is CASSWPGLAGVTSYEQYF. CDR3 coding DNA: TGTGCCAGCAGCTGGCCGGGACTAGCGGGGGTAACCTCCTACGAGCAGTACTTC.

CDR3 sequence reads: CASSPSQVNTEAFF. CDR3 nucleotides: TGTGCCAGCAGCCCGTCACAGGTGAACACTGAAGCTTTCTTT. This chain links TRBV5-4 with TRBJ1-1; maybe TRBD1 (5 bases). CDR1 is SGHNT, CDR2 YYREEE, per germline (reference sequence). Trimming left V 4 bases short and J 0 bases short, with 10 bases between. The CDR3 length is 14 residues.

V is TRBV13 and J is TRBJ1-5; D not certain. With 0 bases removed from V and 6 bases from J, the gap between germline ends came to 9 bases. Germline V CDR1 and CDR2: PRHDT, FYEKMQ (reference sequence). The CDR3 has 14 amino acids. The CDR3 loop reads CASSLGRGSQPQHF. The CDR3 DNA reads as TGTGCCAGCAGCTTAGGCCGGGGAAGTCAGCCCCAGCATTTT.

Comment on this clone: The sample holds other DNA sequences that translate to the same CDR3. The chain joins TRBV18 to TRBJ1-1, with D uncertain. CDR3 length: 13 residues. Germline V gene sequence: CDR1 KGHSH, CDR2 LQKENI. V was cut by 3 bases and J by 2 bases, with 7 bases left in between. This chain's CDR3 is CASSPKQNTEAFF. CDR3 sequence (DNA): TGTGCCAGCTCACCGAAACAAAACACTGAAGCTTTCTTT.

V usage is TRBV19 and J usage is TRBJ2-1; D remains ambiguous. This CDR3 has 11 amino acids. Per the germline V gene, CDR1 is LNHDA and CDR2 is SQIVND (reference sequence). V lost 3 bases and J 6 bases, leaving 3 bases between the germline ends. The CDR3 DNA reads as TGTGCCAGTAGTATCGTCAATGAGCAGTTCTTC. Translation gives CASSIVNEQFF.

The chain links TRBV7-8 to TRBJ2-2; 10 bases align to TRBD2. CDR3 length equals 17 residues. J gave up 5 bases and V 5 bases, and 11 bases lay outside the gene matches. Per the germline V gene, CDR1 is SGHVS and CDR2 is FQNEAQ. CDR3 nucleotide sequence: TGTGCCAGCAGCCCCCCGCTAGCGGGGGAGCGAACCGGGGAGCTGTTTTTT. Translation gives CASSPPLAGERTGELFF.

The table lists this clone with a few counts. V is TRBV4-1 and J is TRBJ1-6, with D tentatively TRBD1 (5 bases). The ends were cut back, 1 base at V and 9 bases at J, with 13 bases in the middle. Germline CDR1 and CDR2: MGHRA and YSYEKL. This CDR3 is 15 amino acids long. The CDR3 nucleotides are TGCGCCAGCAGCCAAGTGGGGCAGGGAGGTTCACCCCTCCACTTT. Translated, it gives CASSQVGQGGSPLHF.

The chain uses TRBV2 and TRBJ2-7, with TRBD1 matching over 8 bases. V gave up 2 bases and J gave up 5 bases; unmatched junction bases: 5. The CDR3 is 14 residues long. Germline loops: CDR1 SNHLY, CDR2 FYNNEI. CDR3: CASSEQGALDEQYF. CDR3 DNA: TGTGCCAGCAGTGAACAGGGGGCGCTGGACGAGCAGTACTTC.

A note on this clone: A read error may produce the germline difference seen at one junction end. The chain employs TRBV6-1 and TRBJ2-7, with a weak D call TRBD1 (6 bases). Germline CDR1 reads MNHNS; CDR2 reads SASEGT. This CDR3 is built from 13 residues. CDR3 in DNA: TGTGCCAGCAGAGAAGACAGGTTCTACGAGCAGTACTTC. Protein product: CASREDRFYEQYF.

In its sample, this clone was seen once. The rearrangement links TRBV9 to TRBJ2-2; 7 nucleotides line up with TRBD2. From germline, CDR1 is SGDLS and CDR2 YYNGEE. This CDR3 region has 14 residues. The ends lost 0 bases at V and 5 bases at J; junction bases unmatched: 1. CDR3 loop: CASSVAGGTGELFF. The CDR3 DNA is TGTGCCAGCAGCGTAGCCGGGGGGACCGGGGAGCTGTTTTTT. The whole variable domain, remainder taken from reference TRBV9 and TRBJ2-2, is DSGVTQTPKHLITATGQRVTLRCSPRSGDLSVYWYQQSLDQGLQFLIQYYNGEERAKGNILERFSAQQFPDLHSELNLSSLELGDSALYFCASSVAGGTGELFFGEGSRLTVL.

V gene TRBV19 combines with J gene TRBJ2-5; 7 nucleotides agree with TRBD1. The germline V gene has CDR1 LNHDA and CDR2 SQIVND (reference sequence). With V trimmed by 5 bases and J by 5 bases, 8 bases remained unmatched. This CDR3 has 14 residues. DNA of the CDR3: TGTGCCAGTAGTCCCAAGACAGGGCCGGAGACCCAGTACTTC. Amino acid sequence: CASSPKTGPETQYF.

This clone was detected only once. The rearrangement joins TRBV5-6 to TRBJ1-2; D ambiguous. The CDR3 spans 12 residues. Germline V CDR1 and CDR2: SGHDT, YYEEEE. V lost 2 bases to trimming and J lost 10 bases, with 12 bases between them. The CDR3 DNA is TGTGCCAGCAGCTTTCTAGGCGGTGACTACACCTTC. This sequence encodes CASSFLGGDYTF.

As for this clone: At the DNA level, this CDR3 is encoded by other sequences in the same sample as well. This rearrangement joins TRBV9 to TRBJ2-5, with D possibly being TRBD2 (6 bases). Between the trimmed V and J ends, which lost 0 bases and 5 bases, there was a span of 11 bases. CDR3 length: 14 amino acids. Germline V lookup: CDR1 SGDLS, CDR2 YYNGEE. DNA of the CDR3: TGTGCCAGCAGCGTAGGGCTAGCGCAGGAGACCCAGTACTTC. Amino acid sequence: CASSVGLAQETQYF.

This clone appeared a single time. This sequence joins TRBV18 and TRBJ2-5, with 9 bases matching TRBD1. Trimming at V came to 3 bases and at J to 13 bases, leaving 12 bases not matched to a gene. The CDR3 runs 14 residues. From germline, CDR1 is KGHSH and CDR2 LQKENI. CDR3 amino acids: CASSPNNSRDRVYF. Here the CDR3 DNA reads TGTGCCAGCTCACCTAACAACTCCCGGGACAGGGTGTACTTC.

The chain links TRBV7-2 to TRBJ1-2, with a tentative D call TRBD1 (6 bases). Looked up from germline, CDR1 is SGHTA and CDR2 is FQGNSA. This CDR3 is 15 amino acids long. V was shortened by 2 bases and J by 7 bases, with 17 bases between the two germline ends. The chain's CDR3 is CASSLMGLGAGGYTF. The CDR3 DNA is TGTGCCAGCAGCTTAATGGGGCTGGGGGCGGGTGGCTACACCTTC.

The chain combines TRBV10-3 with TRBJ2-1, with 10 bases aligning to TRBD2. The CDR3 covers 14 residues. CDR1 is ENHRY and CDR2 is SYGVKD in the germline V gene. J gave up 2 bases and V 7 bases, and 2 bases lay outside the gene matches. The CDR3 region is CAITSGGAYNEQFF. Written as DNA, the CDR3 is TGTGCCATCACCAGCGGGGGGGCCTACAATGAGCAGTTCTTC.

The count of this clone is one. The chain uses TRBV9 and TRBJ2-2, with 8 bases fitting TRBD1. The germline V gene encodes CDR1 SGDLS and CDR2 YYNGEE. With V trimmed by 2 bases and J by 0 bases, 9 bases remained unmatched. The CDR3 runs to 18 residues. CDR3 in amino acids: CASSVFGTGPSNTGELFF. CDR3 nucleotides: TGTGCCAGCAGCGTGTTCGGGACAGGACCCTCGAACACCGGGGAGCTGTTTTTT.

With regard to this clone: The same CDR3 is also encoded by other DNA sequences in this sample. CDR3 sequence reads: CACQDRGGYGYTF. DNA for the CDR3: TGTGCCTGTCAGGACAGGGGGGGCTATGGCTACACCTTC. V usage is TRBV30 and J usage is TRBJ1-2; 10 bases are shared with TRBD1. This CDR3 is built from 13 residues. After removal of 6 bases from V and 4 bases from J, the junction contained 5 bases not matched to a gene. The germline gives CDR1 GTSNPN, CDR2 SVGIG (reference sequence).

The CDR3 bases are TGTGCCAGCTTGATCCCTAGTGCGGGTTACGAGCAGTACTTC. Encoded protein: CASLIPSAGYEQYF. The chain employs TRBV2 and TRBJ2-5; tentative D call: TRBD2 (5 bases). The J call may be wrong; the DNA end is better matched by TRBJ2-7. Germline loops: CDR1 SNHLY, CDR2 FYNNEI. This CDR3 spans 14 amino acids.

This rearrangement joins TRBV7-2 to TRBJ2-1; 7 nucleotides match TRBD2. From germline, CDR1 is SGHTA and CDR2 FQGNSA. The junction had 8 bases not matched to a gene; V was cut back by 3 bases and J by 6 bases. This CDR3 comprises 15 residues. This CDR3 is CASSFGGVGVNEQFF. The CDR3 region has the DNA TGTGCCAGCAGCTTTGGGGGGGTGGGGGTCAATGAGCAGTTCTTC.